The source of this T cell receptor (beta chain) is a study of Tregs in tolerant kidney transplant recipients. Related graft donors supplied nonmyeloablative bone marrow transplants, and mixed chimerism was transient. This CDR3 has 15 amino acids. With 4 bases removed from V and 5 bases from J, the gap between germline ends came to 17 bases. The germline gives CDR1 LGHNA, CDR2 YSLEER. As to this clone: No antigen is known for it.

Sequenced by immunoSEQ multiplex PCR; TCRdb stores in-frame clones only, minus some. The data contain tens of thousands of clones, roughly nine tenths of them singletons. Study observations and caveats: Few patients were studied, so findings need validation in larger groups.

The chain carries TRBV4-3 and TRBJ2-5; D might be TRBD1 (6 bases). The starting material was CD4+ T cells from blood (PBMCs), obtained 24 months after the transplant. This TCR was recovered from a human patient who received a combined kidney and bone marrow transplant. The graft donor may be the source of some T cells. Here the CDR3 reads CASSLQTERGETQYF. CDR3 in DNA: TGCGCCAGCAGCCTCCAGACCGAAAGGGGGGAGACCCAGTACTTC.